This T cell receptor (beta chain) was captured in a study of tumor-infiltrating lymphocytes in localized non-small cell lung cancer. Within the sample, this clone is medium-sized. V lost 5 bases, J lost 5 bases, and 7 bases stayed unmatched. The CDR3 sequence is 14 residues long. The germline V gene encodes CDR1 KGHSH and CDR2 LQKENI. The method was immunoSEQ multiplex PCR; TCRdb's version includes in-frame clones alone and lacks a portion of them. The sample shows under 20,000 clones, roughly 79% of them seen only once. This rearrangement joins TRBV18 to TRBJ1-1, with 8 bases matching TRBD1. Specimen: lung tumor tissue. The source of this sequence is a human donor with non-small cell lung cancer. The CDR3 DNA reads TGTGCCAGCTCATCAGGACAGGGTTCGACTGAAGCTTTCTTT. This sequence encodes CASSSGQGSTEAFF.